This TCR beta chain was sequenced during a study of neoadjuvant anti-PD-1 for oral cavity cancer. As for the study in general: Non-progressing patients received a fourth nivolumab dose near day 43, then surgery on days 50-56.

The method was immunoSEQ multiplex PCR; TCRdb's version includes in-frame clones alone and lacks a portion of them. The table lists 8,000 or so clones, 70% of them singletons. V gave up 1 base and J gave up 11 bases, with 8 bases separating them. CDR1 is LGHNA, CDR2 YSLEER, per germline. The CDR3 runs 12 residues. Time point indicated: after neoadjuvant nivolumab, at surgical resection. Sequenced material: PBMCs, taken after nivolumab (anti-PD-1) treatment. This receptor was obtained from a person between 40 and 80 years old with oral cavity squamous cell carcinoma. The chain has TRBV4-3 and TRBJ1-4; no firm D call. The CDR3 region is CASSQVADKLFF. CDR3 nucleotide sequence: TGCGCCAGCAGCCAAGTAGCCGACAAACTGTTTTTT.